The rows below give T cell receptor beta chains drawn from one sample of a study of T cell responses to AZD1222 COVID-19 vaccine. Here immunoSEQ multiplex PCR was the method, and the copy in TCRdb shows in-frame clones only, minus some. The table records 110,000 or so clones, 88% of them present only once. The sample consisted of peripheral blood, taken on day 0 of AZD1222 vaccination. The receptors were gathered from an adult in good health. Both conserved end residues are part of each CDR3. D genes are given only for firm matches. Not every row has a clone size; where given, it reads once, few, many or a size class.

CDR3 protein: CATSRDQYEQYF; CDR3 DNA: TGTGCCACCAGCAGAGATCAGTACGAGCAGTACTTC; CDR3 length: 12; V gene: TRBV15; D gene: .; J gene: TRBJ2-7; clone size: .
CDR3 protein: CASGFNEQYF; CDR3 DNA: TGTGCCAGCGGTTTCAACGAGCAGTACTTC; CDR3 length: 10; V gene: TRBV28; D gene: .; J gene: TRBJ2-7; clone size: .
CDR3 protein: CSASRGYSYEQYF; CDR3 DNA: TGCAGTGCTAGTAGGGGCTACTCCTACGAGCAGTACTTC; CDR3 length: 13; V gene: TRBV20-1; D gene: .; J gene: TRBJ2-7; clone size: few
CDR3 protein: CASSSPGEGKAFF; CDR3 DNA: TGTGCCAGCAGTTCCCCAGGAGAGGGTAAAGCTTTCTTT; CDR3 length: 13; V gene: TRBV6-5; D gene: .; J gene: TRBJ1-1; clone size: .
CDR3 protein: CASSYGREGLGEQYF; CDR3 DNA: TGTGCCAGCAGTTATGGACGGGAGGGCCTAGGCGAGCAGTACTTC; CDR3 length: 15; V gene: TRBV27; D gene: TRBD2; J gene: TRBJ2-7; clone size: .
CDR3 protein: CASSLVGQGWHEQFF; CDR3 DNA: TGTGCCAGCAGTTTAGTGGGACAGGGGTGGCATGAGCAGTTCTTC; CDR3 length: 15; V gene: TRBV28; D gene: TRBD1; J gene: TRBJ2-1; clone size: .
CDR3 protein: CAWSGTSGESKNIQYF; CDR3 DNA: TGTGCCTGGAGTGGGACTAGCGGGGAGTCCAAAAACATTCAGTACTTC; CDR3 length: 16; V gene: TRBV30; D gene: TRBD2; J gene: TRBJ2-4; clone size: .
CDR3 protein: CATSGPMPGTGTDTQYF; CDR3 DNA: TGTGCCACCAGTGGACCTATGCCAGGAACGGGCACAGATACGCAGTATTTT; CDR3 length: 17; V gene: TRBV24-1; D gene: .; J gene: TRBJ2-3; clone size: .
CDR3 protein: CASSLAVSTDTQYF; CDR3 DNA: TGTGCCAGTAGTTTAGCGGTTAGCACAGATACGCAGTATTTT; CDR3 length: 14; V gene: TRBV19; D gene: .; J gene: TRBJ2-3; clone size: .
CDR3 protein: CASSLQGPYEQYF; CDR3 DNA: TGTGCCAGCAGTTTACAGGGGCCCTACGAGCAGTACTTC; CDR3 length: 13; V gene: TRBV28; D gene: .; J gene: TRBJ2-7; clone size: .
CDR3 protein: CASGGAEGQPQHF; CDR3 DNA: TGTGCCAGCGGGGGGGCCGAGGGTCAGCCCCAGCATTTT; CDR3 length: 13; V gene: TRBV2; D gene: .; J gene: TRBJ1-5; clone size: .
CDR3 protein: CATSDQDQPQHF; CDR3 DNA: TGTGCCACCAGTGATCAGGATCAGCCCCAGCATTTT; CDR3 length: 12; V gene: TRBV24-1; D gene: .; J gene: TRBJ1-5; clone size: .
CDR3 protein: CASSIRRRQAEAFF; CDR3 DNA: TGTGCCAGCAGCATCCGCCGGAGACAGGCCGAAGCTTTCTTT; CDR3 length: 14; V gene: TRBV21-1; D gene: .; J gene: TRBJ1-1; clone size: .
CDR3 protein: CASSKGQGAYEQYF; CDR3 DNA: TGTGCCAGCAGCAAGGGACAGGGGGCGTACGAGCAGTACTTC; CDR3 length: 14; V gene: TRBV11-2; D gene: TRBD1; J gene: TRBJ2-7; clone size: .
CDR3 protein: CASSSGHGNNSPLHF; CDR3 DNA: TGTGCCAGCAGTTCTGGACACGGGAATAATTCACCCCTCCACTTT; CDR3 length: 15; V gene: TRBV27; D gene: .; J gene: TRBJ1-6; clone size: .
CDR3 protein: CASKARSTNEKLFF; CDR3 DNA: TGTGCCAGTAAAGCCCGTTCAACTAATGAAAAACTGTTTTTT; CDR3 length: 14; V gene: TRBV19; D gene: .; J gene: TRBJ1-4; clone size: .